The 24 T cell receptor beta chains presented below share a single source sample, sequenced in a study of cytomegalovirus exposure and HLA in healthy donors. Profiled with immunoSEQ multiplex PCR; TCRdb holds only in-frame clones, not every one. The sample has around 350,000 clones; just over 85% are singletons. The material sequenced was PBMCs. The source of these receptors is a woman between 18 and 30 years old in good health and CMV-seronegative.

This chain joins TRBV6-5 and TRBJ2-1, with 15 bases that match TRBD2. The germline gives CDR1 MNHEY, CDR2 SVGAGI. The length of the CDR3 is 15 residues. Unmatched junction bases numbered 2, after V lost 4 bases and J lost 7 bases. This CDR3 is CASSFGTSGRNEQFF. CDR3 coding DNA: TGTGCCAGCAGTTTTGGGACTAGCGGGAGGAATGAGCAGTTCTTC.

This clone came up a few times. This chain connects TRBV28 to TRBJ1-2; D may be TRBD1 (5 bases). Trimming took 2 bases from V and 4 from J, leaving 17 bases between them. Germline V CDR1 and CDR2: MDHEN, SYDVKM. The CDR3 is 16 amino acids. The CDR3 is CASSLPSGLGIYGYTF. The CDR3 DNA reads TGTGCCAGCAGTTTACCCTCGGGACTGGGCATCTATGGCTACACCTTC.

The chain employs TRBV27 and TRBJ1-1; TRBD1 agrees at 11 bases. Unmatched junction bases numbered 7, after V lost 6 bases and J lost 4 bases. Germline V gene data show CDR1 as MNHEY and CDR2 as SMNVEV (reference sequence). This CDR3 comprises 15 residues. CDR3 nucleotides: TGTGCCAGCAGGCCGGACAGGGGGCGGGTCACTGAAGCTTTCTTT. Its protein is CASRPDRGRVTEAFF.

The J gene is TRBJ2-7, the V gene TRBV25-1; 8 nucleotides align to TRBD1. V was clipped by 6 bases and J by 0 bases; unmatched bases: 4. CDR1 MGHDK and CDR2 SYGVNS come from the germline V gene. This CDR3 contains 14 residues. DNA of the CDR3: TGTGCCAGCAGGGGACAGGAGAGCTCCTACGAGCAGTACTTC. Translated: CASRGQESSYEQYF.

The CDR3 DNA follows: TGTGCCAGCAGCTTTAATCCGTCCGATGAAAAACTGTTTTTT. Translated: CASSFNPSDEKLFF. V gene TRBV7-9 combines with J gene TRBJ1-4; D call uncertain. Trimming cost V 3 bases and J 6 bases, with 11 bases left between them. Germline CDR1 reads SEHNR; CDR2 reads FQNEAQ (reference sequence). The CDR3 spans 14 residues.

The chain is built from TRBV11-2 and TRBJ1-2, with D hard to call. V was cut by 5 bases and J by 4 bases, with 8 bases left in between. Per the germline V gene, CDR1 is SGHAT and CDR2 is FQNNGV. This CDR3 contains 12 residues. In nucleotides, the CDR3 is TGTGCCAGCAGCCCTGGGCCCTATGGCTACACCTTC. It is translated as CASSPGPYGYTF.

V and J are TRBV27 and TRBJ1-3; D perhaps matches TRBD1 (5 bases). Germline CDR1 is MNHEY and CDR2 is SMNVEV (reference sequence). The V end was cut by 5 bases, the J end by 0 bases, with 14 bases between. The CDR3 has 16 residues. CDR3 bases: TGTGCCAGCAGTCCCGGGACTCATCTCTCTGGAAACACCATATATTTT. As protein: CASSPGTHLSGNTIYF.

This chain links TRBV28 with TRBJ1-5; D gene unclear. The CDR3 is made up of 14 amino acids. Germline V gene sequence: CDR1 MDHEN, CDR2 SYDVKM. V dropped 3 bases and J dropped 9 bases, with 15 bases sitting between them. The DNA for the CDR3 is TGTGCCAGCAGTTTTAGTTGGGCCGCCGGGCCCCAGCATTTT. Its translation is CASSFSWAAGPQHF.

V and J are TRBV5-4 and TRBJ2-5; 8 bases map to TRBD2. The CDR3 is 14 amino acids. V lost 5 bases to trimming and J lost 3 bases; unmatched junction nucleotides: 6. Per germline, CDR1 SGHNT and CDR2 YYREEE (reference sequence). CDR3 in DNA: TGTGCCAGCAGGACCGAACTAGCGGAAGAGACCCAGTACTTC. Encoded protein: CASRTELAEETQYF.

V is TRBV18 and J is TRBJ2-3; TRBD2 agrees at 8 bases. The germline V gene has CDR1 KGHSH and CDR2 LQKENI. V shed 6 bases and J 1 base; nucleotides not matched to a gene: 3. This CDR3 spans 14 amino acids. The CDR3: CASSGREGTDTQYF. In nucleotides, the CDR3 is TGTGCCAGCTCCGGGCGGGAGGGCACAGATACGCAGTATTTT.

V gene TRBV7-9 combines with J gene TRBJ1-2; D is uncertain. Germline-derived CDR1 and CDR2 are SEHNR and FQNEAQ (reference sequence). This CDR3 contains 15 residues. The germline V and J ends were trimmed by 3 bases and 4 bases, with 15 bases remaining between them. DNA of the CDR3: TGTGCCAGCAGCTTCGGGAGTCGGACGGTCTATGGCTACACCTTC. Translation: CASSFGSRTVYGYTF.

This rearrangement joins TRBV30 to TRBJ2-3, with 10 bases lining up with TRBD2. CDR1 is GTSNPN, CDR2 SVGIG, per germline (reference sequence). V trimming: 5 bases; J trimming: 1 base; junction bases outside the gene matches: 3. The CDR3 length is 14 residues. In nucleotides, the CDR3 is TGTGCCTGGGGACTAGCGGATGGCACAGATACGCAGTATTTT. Translated: CAWGLADGTDTQYF.

This sequence joins TRBV5-1 and TRBJ1-4; D is perhaps TRBD1 (5 bases). CDR1 and CDR2 (germline): SGHRS, YFSETQ. This CDR3 is built from 16 residues. With 4 bases removed from V and 8 bases from J, the gap between germline ends came to 21 bases. The CDR3 region has the DNA TGCGCCAGCAGCCTGGGGCGCGGGGGAACGGGCGAAAAACTGTTTTTT. Amino acids: CASSLGRGGTGEKLFF.

The chain carries TRBV29-1 and TRBJ1-2; 8 bases line up with TRBD1. CDR1 is SQVTM and CDR2 is ANQGSEA in the germline V gene. With V trimmed by 4 bases and J by 4 bases, 8 bases remained unmatched. CDR3 length: 14 residues. The CDR3 loop is CSVAPGGQVYGYTF. CDR3 nucleotide sequence: TGCAGCGTTGCCCCAGGGGGCCAAGTCTATGGCTACACCTTC.

This chain connects TRBV28 to TRBJ1-5; TRBD1 aligns across 7 bases. The CDR3 runs to 18 residues. The J segment lost 4 bases and the V segment lost 5 bases, leaving 17 bases of the junction unmatched. The germline gives CDR1 MDHEN, CDR2 SYDVKM. The CDR3 spells CASSGPATGSSFNQPQHF. The DNA for the CDR3 is TGTGCCAGCAGTGGCCCAGCGACAGGGTCCTCCTTTAATCAGCCCCAGCATTTT.

The chain employs TRBV18 and TRBJ2-2, with 8 bases that match TRBD1. The V gene's germline CDR1 is KGHSH and CDR2 LQKENI. The CDR3 runs 16 residues. V shed 6 bases, J shed 0 bases, and the junction held 6 bases outside the gene matches. Here the CDR3 DNA reads TGTGCCAGCTCCCCCACGGGACAGGCGAACACCGGGGAGCTGTTTTTT. Protein product: CASSPTGQANTGELFF. Combining the CDR3 with reference TRBV18 and TRBJ2-2 gives the whole variable domain NAGVMQNPRHLVRRRGQEARLRCSPMKGHSHVYWYRQLPEEGLKFMVYLQKENIIDESGMPKERFSAEFPKEGPSILRIQQVVRGDSAAYFCASSPTGQANTGELFFGEGSRLTVL.

The rearrangement uses TRBV29-1 and TRBJ2-4, with 9 bases lining up with TRBD1. The junction had 2 bases not matched to a gene; V was cut back by 6 bases and J by 5 bases. The germline CDR1 and CDR2 sequences are SQVTM and ANQGSEA. This CDR3 is 12 amino acids long. The chain's CDR3 is CSVQGAENIQYF. The CDR3 bases are TGCAGCGTACAGGGGGCGGAAAACATTCAGTACTTC.

This chain uses TRBV5-6 with TRBJ2-3, with TRBD2 identical over 13 bases. V lost 6 bases to trimming and J lost 3 bases; unmatched junction nucleotides: 13. This CDR3 has 18 amino acids. Looked up from germline, CDR1 is SGHDT and CDR2 is YYEEEE. CDR3 coding DNA: TGTGCCAGCAAGGTCGGGGCGGGGACTAGCGGGGAAACAGATACGCAGTATTTT. It encodes CASKVGAGTSGETDTQYF.

V is TRBV9 and J is TRBJ1-2; perhaps TRBD1 as D (5 bases). The CDR3 is 14 residues long. Germline V gene lookup returns CDR1 SGDLS and CDR2 YYNGEE. Trimming shortened V by 0 bases and J by 3 bases, and 9 bases separated the two germline ends. This chain's CDR3 is CASSVGQLDYGYTF. The DNA of the CDR3 is TGTGCCAGCAGCGTAGGACAGTTAGACTATGGCTACACCTTC.

This clone turned up a few times. The V gene is TRBV7-9, the J gene TRBJ1-2; 8 bases fit TRBD1. This CDR3 has 14 amino acids. Germline-derived CDR1 and CDR2 are SEHNR and FQNEAQ (reference sequence). V lost 5 bases and J lost 8; bases outside the gene matches: 10. CDR3 in DNA: TGTGCCAGCAGCGGCCTTGACAGGGGAGGAGGCTACACCTTC. This encodes CASSGLDRGGGYTF.

V and J are TRBV7-9 and TRBJ2-2, with 7 nucleotides matching TRBD1. Germline V gene lookup returns CDR1 SEHNR and CDR2 FQNEAQ (reference sequence). This CDR3 has 15 residues. After removal of 5 bases from V and 8 bases from J, the junction contained 11 bases not matched to a gene. Here the CDR3 DNA reads TGTGCCAGCAGCCTTGGGACAGCCGGGAAAGGGGAGCTGTTTTTT. This codes for CASSLGTAGKGELFF.

The chain joins TRBV30 to TRBJ1-1; TRBD1 aligns across 7 bases. The trim removed 4 bases at V and 6 bases at J, leaving 8 bases unmatched. The CDR3 is 13 residues long. Germline V gene data show CDR1 as GTSNPN and CDR2 as SVGIG (reference sequence). CDR3 DNA sequence: TGTGCCTGGACTACATCCCAGGGGGCTGAAGCTTTCTTT. Residues: CAWTTSQGAEAFF.

The J gene is TRBJ2-3, the V gene TRBV4-2, with D maybe TRBD1 (6 bases). V lost 4 bases to trimming and J lost 4 bases, with 9 bases between them. Germline loops: CDR1 LGHNA, CDR2 YNFKEQ. This CDR3 comprises 13 residues. CDR3 nucleotide sequence: TGTGCCAGCAGCCGAGGGGGTTCAGATACGCAGTATTTT. Amino acids: CASSRGGSDTQYF.

The gene calls are TRBV2 and TRBJ1-1; D remains ambiguous. V was pared by 6 bases and J by 3 bases, with 8 bases between. The CDR3 runs to 12 residues. The germline V gene has CDR1 SNHLY and CDR2 FYNNEI. The CDR3 region is CASRPEDTEAFF. CDR3 nucleotide sequence: TGTGCCAGCAGGCCAGAGGACACTGAAGCTTTCTTT.